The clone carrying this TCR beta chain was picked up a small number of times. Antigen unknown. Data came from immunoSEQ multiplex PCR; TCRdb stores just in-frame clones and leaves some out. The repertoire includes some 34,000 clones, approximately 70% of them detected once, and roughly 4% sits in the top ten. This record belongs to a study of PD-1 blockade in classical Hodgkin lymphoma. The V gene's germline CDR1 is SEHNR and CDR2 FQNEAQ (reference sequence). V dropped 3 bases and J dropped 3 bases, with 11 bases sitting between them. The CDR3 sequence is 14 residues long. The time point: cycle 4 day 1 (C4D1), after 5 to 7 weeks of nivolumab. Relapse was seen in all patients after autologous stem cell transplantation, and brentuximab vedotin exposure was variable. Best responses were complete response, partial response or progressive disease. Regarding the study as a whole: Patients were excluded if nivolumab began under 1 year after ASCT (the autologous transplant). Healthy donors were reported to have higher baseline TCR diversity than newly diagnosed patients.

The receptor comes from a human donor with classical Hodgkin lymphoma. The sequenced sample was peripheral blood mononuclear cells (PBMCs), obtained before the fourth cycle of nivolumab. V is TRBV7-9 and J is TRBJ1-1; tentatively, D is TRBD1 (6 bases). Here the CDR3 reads CASSFSQGDTEAFF. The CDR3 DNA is TGTGCCAGCAGCTTTTCACAGGGTGACACTGAAGCTTTCTTT.